The 4 T cell receptor beta chains below come from one sample, sequenced in a study of control samples from healthy donors and cancer patients. Sequenced by immunoSEQ multiplex PCR; TCRdb stores in-frame clones only, minus some. There are approximately 68,000 clones in the sample; more than 80% occur only once, and approximately 14% lies in the top ten. The sequenced sample consisted of blood. All receptors come from a man aged 60 to 75 in good health.

In this sample, this clone turned up once. The chain has TRBV28 and TRBJ2-6; D remains ambiguous. Trimming took 11 bases from V and 0 from J, leaving 8 bases between them. Germline V lookup: CDR1 MDHEN, CDR2 SYDVKM. The CDR3 sequence is 13 residues long. CDR3 bases: TGTGCCCTGGAACGCTCTGGGGCCAACGTCCTGACTTTC. Translation gives CALERSGANVLTF.

This chain links TRBV28 with TRBJ2-1, with 8 bases lining up with TRBD1. Losses at the gene ends were 8 bases for V and 4 bases for J; bases not matched to a gene: 7. This CDR3 contains 14 residues. The germline V gene encodes CDR1 MDHEN and CDR2 SYDVKM. The CDR3 spells CASSAGGLYNEQFF. The CDR3 DNA is TGTGCCAGCTCCGCAGGGGGCCTATACAATGAGCAGTTCTTC.

The V gene is TRBV12-3 or TRBV12-4, the J gene TRBJ2-3, with D hard to call. Trimming left V 7 bases short and J 0 bases short, with 8 bases between. The CDR3 extends over 13 amino acids. This CDR3 reads CASIISSTDTQYF. The CDR3 DNA sequence: TGTGCCAGCATTATCTCGAGCACAGATACGCAGTATTTT.

The chain is built from TRBV4-3 and TRBJ1-4; D might be TRBD1 (6 bases). The CDR3 sequence is 16 residues long. Germline V CDR1 and CDR2: LGHNA, YSLEER. Trimming shortened V by 5 bases and J by 0 bases, and 13 bases separated the two germline ends. CDR3 protein: CASSVDSFATNEKLFF. DNA for the CDR3: TGCGCCAGCAGCGTGGACAGCTTTGCAACTAATGAAAAACTGTTTTTT.